This T cell receptor beta chain stems from a study of T cell responses to AZD1222 COVID-19 vaccine. About the research overall: Combined were second doses at about 4 or about 12 weeks.

Germline CDR1 and CDR2: MNHEY and SMNVEV (reference sequence). CDR3 length equals 14 residues. Losses at the gene ends were 7 bases for V and 2 bases for J; bases not matched to a gene: 5. Broader study findings: Vaccine-associated CD4 TCRs spanned spike, dominant at 160-218 and 743-854. Only a handful of people who got AZD1222 tested seropositive at baseline. White British people made up most donors, females outnumbered males, and clonal diversity was possibly underestimated.

On this clone: The antigen is not known.

Using immunoSEQ multiplex PCR, the repertoire was profiled, and TCRdb retains in-frame clones only, with some absent. The repertoire holds roughly 100,000 clones, with 90% to 95% as singletons. The starting material was peripheral blood, obtained on day 0 of AZD1222 vaccination. The clonotype comes from an adult in good health. The chain carries TRBV27 and TRBJ1-5; 7 nucleotides align to TRBD1. The DNA for the CDR3 is TGTGCCAGCACTACAGGGGTGGGCAATCAGCCCCAGCATTTT. This encodes CASTTGVGNQPQHF.